This T cell receptor beta chain was captured in a study of blood T cell repertoires in COVID-19. Study-level information: The United States, Italy and Spain supplied acute and convalescent COVID-19 samples. Nucleic acid was either cDNA or gDNA, and it came from T cells, B-cell-depleted T cells, or PBMCs.

J gave up 5 bases and V 10 bases, and 9 bases lay outside the gene matches. Germline CDR1 reads MNHEY; CDR2 reads SVGAGI. The CDR3 totals 13 residues. In the original workflow: Amplification of reference gene primers was used by the study to estimate nucleated cell counts. Clones were sequenced by immunoSEQ multiplex PCR, and TCRdb holds only the in-frame ones, with some missing. That table supplies the V and J calls and clone size; D and trimming were determined from the DNA. The table lists 350,000 to 400,000 clones, 90% of them singletons. The V call is TRBV6-5, the J call TRBJ2-3; TRBD1 matches at 7 bases. This sequence was found in a man between 18 and 35 years old with active or convalescent COVID-19. Sequencing was done on a sample of peripheral blood. The CDR3 nucleotides are TGTGCCACCGGGACAGTGCTTCAAGATACGCAGTATTTT. Its translation: CATGTVLQDTQYF.